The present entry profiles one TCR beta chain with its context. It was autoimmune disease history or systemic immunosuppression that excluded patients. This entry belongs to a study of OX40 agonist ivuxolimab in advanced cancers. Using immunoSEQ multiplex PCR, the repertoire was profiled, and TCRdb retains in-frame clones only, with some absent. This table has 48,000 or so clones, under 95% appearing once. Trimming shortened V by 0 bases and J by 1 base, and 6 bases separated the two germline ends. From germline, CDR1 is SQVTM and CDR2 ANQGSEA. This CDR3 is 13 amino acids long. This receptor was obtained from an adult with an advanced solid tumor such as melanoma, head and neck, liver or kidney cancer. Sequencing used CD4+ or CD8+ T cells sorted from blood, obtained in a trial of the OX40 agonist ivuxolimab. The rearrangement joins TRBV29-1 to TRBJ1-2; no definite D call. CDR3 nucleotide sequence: TGCAGCGTTGAAGAGGCAGATAACTATGGCTACACCTTC. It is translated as CSVEEADNYGYTF. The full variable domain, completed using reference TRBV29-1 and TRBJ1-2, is SAVISQKPSRDICQRGTSLTIQCQVDSQVTMMFWYRQQPGQSLTLIATANQGSEATYESGFVIDKFPISRPNLTFSTLTVSNMSPEDSSIYLCSVEEADNYGYTFGSGTRLTVV.